This TCR beta chain emerged from a study of blood T cell repertoires in COVID-19. Seattle researchers signed up patients amid active infection and tracked them longitudinally. Data came from immunoSEQ multiplex PCR; TCRdb stores just in-frame clones and leaves some out. The data hold about 160,000 clones, with just under 90% observed a single time. Germline CDR1 is SGHAT and CDR2 is FQDESV (reference sequence). This CDR3 has 13 amino acids. Trimming took 2 bases from V and 4 from J, leaving 6 bases between them. The sequence came from a woman aged 70-85 years with COVID-19, enrolled during active disease. Sequenced sample: peripheral blood. The chain is built from TRBV11-1 and TRBJ2-1, with unresolved D. CDR3 nucleotide sequence: TGTGCCAGCAGCTTACAGTTATACAATGAGCAGTTCTTC. It yields the protein CASSLQLYNEQFF. Based on the CDR3 plus reference TRBV11-1 and TRBJ2-1, the full variable domain is EAEVAQSPRYKITEKSQAVAFWCDPISGHATLYWYRQILGQGPELLVQFQDESVVDDSQLPKDRFSAERLKGVDSTLKIQPAELGDSAMYLCASSLQLYNEQFFGPGTRLTVL.